The 19 T cell receptor beta chains below all came from one sample that was sequenced in a study of shared clonotypes between healthy human individuals. The method was immunoSEQ multiplex PCR; TCRdb's version includes in-frame clones alone and lacks a portion of them. The data hold a few million clones, with 80% to 95% observed a single time. Sequences were obtained from naive CD4+ T cells from PBMCs. As for subset: CD45RA+ positively selected. The receptor source for this set is a man younger than 35 in good health. Some clones in this sample may be carry-over from other donors' samples.

As to this clone: The junction differs from germline at one of its ends, possibly a read error. DNA of the CDR3: TGTGCCAGCAGTCCCCCGGGACCCCTGCACTTC. Translated, it gives CASSPPGPLHF. The chain employs TRBV28 and TRBJ2-7, with D tentatively TRBD1 or TRBD2 (5 bases each). The CDR3 is 11 amino acids. Germline V gives CDR1 MDHEN, CDR2 SYDVKM.

The CDR3 DNA is TGTGCCAGCAGATGGGCCCGGGCGGTCTCCTACGAGCAGTACTTC. It specifies CASRWARAVSYEQYF. The chain links TRBV2 to TRBJ2-7; no definite D call. V shed 6 bases and J shed 0 bases, with 15 bases lying between them. The CDR3 is made up of 15 amino acids. The V gene's germline CDR1 is SNHLY and CDR2 FYNNEI.

The chain is built from TRBV7-7 and TRBJ2-6, with TRBD1 matching over 12 bases. Germline V lookup: CDR1 SSHAT, CDR2 FNYEAQ (reference sequence). The CDR3 loop spans 16 amino acids. Trimming cost V 8 bases and J 1 base; bases outside gene matches: 3. The CDR3 is CASPGQGASGANVLTF. The CDR3 nucleotides read TGTGCCAGCCCGGGACAGGGGGCTTCTGGGGCCAACGTCCTGACTTTC. The full variable domain, its missing parts supplied by reference TRBV7-7 and TRBJ2-6, is GAGVSQSPRYKVTKRGQDVTLRCDPISSHATLYWYQQALGQGPEFLTYFNYEAQPDKSGLPSDRFSAERPEGSISTLTIQRTEQRDSAMYRCASPGQGASGANVLTFGAGSRLTVL.

The rearrangement links TRBV6-6 to TRBJ2-7; D is unresolved. CDR3 length: 14 residues. V lost 4 bases to trimming and J lost 7 bases, with 17 bases between them. Germline-derived CDR1 and CDR2 are MNHNY and SVGAGI (reference sequence). The CDR3 nucleotides are TGTGCCAGCAGTTCGTCGGGCGGTGTTAGGGAGCAGTACTTC. This codes for CASSSSGGVREQYF.

The rearrangement links TRBV2 to TRBJ1-2; 12 bases are shared with TRBD1. The length of the CDR3 is 17 residues. Per germline, CDR1 SNHLY and CDR2 FYNNEI. Unmatched junction bases numbered 9, after V lost 4 bases and J lost 3 bases. CDR3 protein: CASSAGTGGRLYYGYTF. In DNA, the CDR3 is TGTGCCAGCAGTGCCGGGACAGGGGGCCGATTATACTATGGCTACACCTTC.

CDR3 loop: CASSLGLADVGELFF. The CDR3 nucleotides read TGTGCCAGCAGCTTAGGACTAGCGGATGTCGGGGAGCTGTTTTTT. J is TRBJ2-2 and V is TRBV7-3; 10 bases agree with TRBD2. CDR3 length: 15 amino acids. V dropped 2 bases and J dropped 7; count of bases not matched to a gene: 4. The germline V gene has CDR1 SGHTA and CDR2 FQGTGA. The whole variable domain, remainder taken from reference TRBV7-3 and TRBJ2-2, is GAGVSQTPSNKVTEKGKYVELRCDPISGHTALYWYRQSLGQGPEFLIYFQGTGAADDSGLPNDRFFAVRPEGSVSTLKIQRTERGDSAVYLCASSLGLADVGELFFGEGSRLTVL.

The chain recombines TRBV19 with TRBJ2-7, with 7 bases fitting TRBD1. Germline lookup yields CDR1 LNHDA and CDR2 SQIVND (reference sequence). The junction had 5 bases not matched to a gene; V was cut back by 4 bases and J by 2 bases. The CDR3 has 14 residues. Written as DNA, the CDR3 is TGTGCCAGTAGTAAGGACAGGTTTCCCTACGAGCAGTACTTC. Residues: CASSKDRFPYEQYF.

Written as DNA, the CDR3 is TGTGCCAGCAGAAGACAGCCTCGAAGCTATGGCTACACCTTC. The encoded protein is CASRRQPRSYGYTF. The chain links TRBV27 to TRBJ1-2, with D tentatively TRBD1 (5 bases). The germline CDR1 and CDR2 sequences are MNHEY and SMNVEV (reference sequence). The CDR3 sequence is 14 residues long. The germline V and J ends were trimmed by 6 bases and 4 bases, with 15 bases remaining between them.

V usage is TRBV6-1 and J usage is TRBJ2-5; D not resolved. The CDR3 covers 14 residues. Germline V gene data show CDR1 as MNHNS and CDR2 as SASEGT. Trimming pared 6 bases from V and 0 bases from J, leaving 11 bases between. CDR3 protein: CASSLGRYQETQYF. DNA of the CDR3: TGTGCCAGCAGCCTCGGACGATACCAAGAGACCCAGTACTTC.

The chain couples TRBV5-1 to TRBJ1-1; 9 nucleotides line up with TRBD1. The V gene end was trimmed by 4 bases and the J gene end by 5 bases; junction bases not matched to a gene: 12. Germline lookup yields CDR1 SGHRS and CDR2 YFSETQ. This CDR3 is built from 16 residues. The CDR3 DNA follows: TGCGCCAGCAGCCCTGGGACAGGGACCACGGGGACTGAAGCTTTCTTT. It is translated as CASSPGTGTTGTEAFF.

The chain carries TRBV29-1 and TRBJ2-1; 15 bases are shared with TRBD2. V lost 4 bases, J lost 7 bases, and 2 bases stayed unmatched. Germline CDR1 SQVTM, CDR2 ANQGSEA. The CDR3 runs 14 residues. CDR3 sequence: CSVVGLAGGNEQFF. In nucleotides, the CDR3 is TGCAGCGTTGTGGGACTAGCGGGAGGAAATGAGCAGTTCTTC.

Regarding this clone: Other DNA sequences in this specimen translate into the identical CDR3. The rearrangement joins TRBV5-1 to TRBJ2-1; D remains ambiguous. V lost 0 bases, J lost 3 bases, and 10 bases lay in between. CDR1 is SGHRS, CDR2 YFSETQ, per germline. The CDR3 consists of 15 residues. The CDR3 here is CASSLDGSNYNEQFF. The CDR3 DNA reads as TGCGCCAGCAGCTTGGACGGCTCGAACTACAATGAGCAGTTCTTC.

J is TRBJ1-2 and V is TRBV28; no reliable D call. Germline values: CDR1 MDHEN, CDR2 SYDVKM. This CDR3 comprises 13 residues. The germline V and J ends were trimmed by 6 bases and 4 bases, with 12 bases remaining between them. CDR3 sequence reads: CASRRSPAYGYTF. CDR3 bases: TGTGCCAGCAGAAGGTCACCGGCCTATGGCTACACCTTC.

The V call is TRBV7-2, the J call TRBJ1-4, with 7 positions matching TRBD1. The CDR3 runs 16 residues. V was pared by 3 bases and J by 6 bases, with 10 bases of the junction left unmatched. The germline V gene encodes CDR1 SGHTA and CDR2 FQGNSA. The CDR3 sequence: CASSLTGSGAYEKLFF. The CDR3 DNA reads as TGTGCCAGCAGCTTGACAGGGTCCGGGGCTTATGAAAAACTGTTTTTT.

The rearrangement joins TRBV21-1 to TRBJ2-3; the table names TRBD1, a call not compared with the DNA. TRBV21-1 is reported as a pseudogene. The CDR3 covers 13 residues. Here the CDR3 DNA reads TGTGCCAGCAGCAAAGGGCCAGGTGATACGCAGTATTTT. This translates into CASSKGPGDTQYF.

The V call is TRBV18, the J call TRBJ2-7, with D hard to call. V lost 6 bases, J lost 2 bases, and 17 bases lay in between. Germline CDR1 is KGHSH and CDR2 is LQKENI. This CDR3 is 15 amino acids long. The CDR3 protein is CASSPESGVTYEQYF. CDR3 in DNA: TGTGCCAGCTCCCCCGAGTCAGGTGTCACCTACGAGCAGTACTTC.

The chain links TRBV6-5 to TRBJ2-7, with 8 bases matching TRBD2. From germline, CDR1 is MNHEY and CDR2 SVGAGI. This CDR3 spans 14 amino acids. The V gene end was trimmed by 3 bases and the J gene end by 5 bases; junction bases not matched to a gene: 6. As DNA, the CDR3 is TGTGCCAGCAGTTATCCCAGCGGGAGCCACGAGCAGTACTTC. Translated: CASSYPSGSHEQYF.

The V call is TRBV21-1, the J call TRBJ2-4. TRBV21-1 is a documented pseudogene. The CDR3 has 17 residues. The CDR3 DNA sequence: TGTGCCAGCAGCATCCCGGGGGCTAGCGCGATTAAAAACATTCAGTACTTC. Translated, it gives CASSIPGASAIKNIQYF.

CDR3 loop: CASSQGPAEQYF. CDR3 in DNA: TGTGCCAGTTCACAGGGGCCCGCCGAGCAGTACTTC. V gene TRBV19 combines with J gene TRBJ2-7; 7 positions match TRBD1. Germline CDR1 is LNHDA and CDR2 is SQIVND (reference sequence). The CDR3 length is 12 residues. V lost 8 bases and J lost 6; bases outside the gene matches: 7.